This is a list of T cell receptor beta chains from one sample in a study of T-cell memory formation after mild COVID-19. Using its own MiXCR run on the 5' RACE reads, TCRdb lists one record per CDR3 protein. The data hold 180,000 or so distinct CDR3 sequences, with roughly 10% observed a single time. What was sequenced was PBMCs or a T cell subset sorted from them (not recorded which). The receptors here all came from a man between 18 and 29 years old who had mild COVID-19 (a few samples of this study predate the infection). Cell type and time point are not known. CDR3s include the opening cysteine and the closing phenylalanine or tryptophan. Fields, in order: J gene, V gene, CDR3 length, clone size, D gene, CDR3 protein, CDR3 DNA. A D gene is named only where the DNA matches it firmly. For some rows the clone size is stated as once, few or many, or as a class when expanded; others skip it.

>TRBJ2-1|TRBV7-8|15|few|TRBD2
CASSSGLAGGNEQFF
TGTGCCAGCAGCTCAGGACTAGCGGGAGGCAATGAGCAGTTCTTC
>TRBJ2-5|TRBV7-2|16|many|NA
CASSQEPRGGRKTQYF
TGTGCCAGCAGCCAAGAGCCCAGGGGTGGGAGAAAGACCCAGTACTTC
>TRBJ2-2|TRBV4-1|14|NA|NA
CASSQDRGYGELFF
TGCGCCAGCAGCCAAGATCGGGGATACGGGGAGCTGTTTTTT
>TRBJ1-6|TRBV6-5|13|once|NA
CDSSARGGSPLHF
TGTGACAGCAGTGCACGCGGTGGGTCACCCCTCCACTTT
>TRBJ1-4|TRBV6-6|15|few|TRBD1
CASSSSGTGDEKLFF
TGTGCCAGCAGTTCCTCCGGGACAGGGGATGAAAAACTGTTTTTT
>TRBJ2-1|TRBV25-1|15|NA|NA
CASSERGAGIDEQFF
TGTGCCAGCAGTGAACGGGGGGCAGGGATCGATGAGCAGTTCTTC
>TRBJ2-5|TRBV25-1|13|few|TRBD1
CASRLTGGQAQYF
TGTGCCAGCAGGCTAACAGGGGGACAGGCCCAGTACTTC
>TRBJ1-2|TRBV20-1|12|NA|NA
CSAGDKFYGYTF
TGCAGTGCTGGCGACAAATTCTATGGCTACACCTTC
>TRBJ2-2|TRBV7-9|13|NA|NA
CASSFRLAGELFF
TGTGCCAGCAGCTTCCGGTTAGCCGGGGAGCTGTTTTTT
>TRBJ2-1|TRBV7-8|15|NA|NA
CASSPSLGRNNEQFF
TGTGCCAGCAGCCCCTCTTTGGGCCGAAACAATGAGCAGTTCTTC
>TRBJ2-5|TRBV7-9|13|few|TRBD2
CASSRDYAETQYF
TGTGCCAGCAGCCGGGACTACGCTGAGACCCAGTACTTC
>TRBJ2-6|TRBV6-5|16|few|NA
CASKTGGFSGANVLTF
TGTGCCAGCAAGACAGGCGGCTTCTCTGGGGCCAACGTCCTGACTTTC
>TRBJ2-2|TRBV6-1|14|NA|TRBD1
CASSQTGGTGELFF
TGTGCCAGCAGCCAAACAGGGGGCACCGGGGAGCTGTTTTTT
>TRBJ1-5|TRBV4-1|16|many|NA
CASSQDWGRSNQPQHF
TGCGCCAGCAGCCAAGACTGGGGCCGTTCCAATCAGCCCCAGCATTTT
>TRBJ2-5|TRBV2|13|few|NA
CAGGRVAGETQYF
TGTGCCGGCGGTAGGGTCGCAGGGGAGACCCAGTACTTC
>TRBJ2-7|TRBV20-1|16|NA|TRBD2
CSARKSASGQFSEQYF
TGCAGTGCTAGAAAGTCGGCTAGCGGTCAGTTTTCCGAGCAGTACTTC
>TRBJ2-2|TRBV18|16|few|NA
CASSRGGGTNTGELFF
TGTGCCAGCTCACGCGGAGGGGGAACGAACACCGGGGAGCTGTTTTTT
>TRBJ1-4|TRBV2|14|NA|TRBD1
CASRDRATNEKLFF
TGTGCCAGCAGGGACAGGGCAACTAATGAAAAACTGTTTTTT
>TRBJ2-4|TRBV20-1|12|few|NA
CSVPTSKNIQYF
TGCAGTGTTCCGACTAGCAAAAACATTCAGTACTTC
>TRBJ1-1|TRBV5-6|13|few|TRBD1
CASSLRDRAQAFF
TGTGCCAGCAGCTTGCGGGACAGGGCCCAAGCTTTCTTT
>TRBJ2-5|TRBV11-2|17|NA|TRBD2
CASSLARGDQRVETQYF
TGTGCCAGCAGCTTGGCGCGGGGGGACCAGCGAGTAGAGACCCAGTACTTC
>TRBJ2-6|TRBV2|15|NA|NA
CASSGPGSGANVLTF
TGTGCCAGCAGTGGCCCGGGCTCTGGGGCCAACGTCCTGACTTTC
>TRBJ1-4|TRBV9|15|NA|TRBD1
CASSTGVTANEKLFF
TGTGCCAGCAGCACAGGGGTGACAGCTAATGAAAAACTGTTTTTT
>TRBJ2-7|TRBV12-3/TRBV12-4|13|NA|NA
CASSSGTSYEQYF
TGTGCCAGCAGTTCCGGGACCTCCTACGAGCAGTACTTC
>TRBJ2-5|TRBV18|15|NA|NA
CASSPRGAVGETQYF
TGTGCCAGCTCACCACGAGGGGCAGTAGGGGAGACCCAGTACTTC
>TRBJ2-4|TRBV7-3|16|NA|TRBD2
CASSRTSGGSKNIQYF
TGTGCCAGCAGCCGTACTAGCGGGGGGTCCAAAAACATTCAGTACTTC
>TRBJ2-5|TRBV9|16|NA|TRBD1
CASSATPDRAGETQYF
TGTGCCAGCAGCGCAACCCCCGACAGGGCCGGGGAGACCCAGTACTTC
>TRBJ1-6|TRBV7-9|15|few|NA
CASSLLPGGNSPLHF
TGTGCCAGCAGCCTACTGCCGGGGGGAAATTCACCCCTCCACTTT
>TRBJ1-1|TRBV4-1|15|many|TRBD1
CASTKQIGTGREAFF
TGCGCCAGCACCAAGCAGATCGGGACAGGGCGTGAAGCTTTCTTT
>TRBJ2-5|TRBV12-3/TRBV12-4|12|many|NA
CASSLVAETQYF
TGTGCCAGCAGTTTGGTGGCGGAGACCCAGTACTTC
>TRBJ1-2|TRBV28|12|NA|NA
CASSLIKGGYTF
TGTGCCAGCAGTTTAATCAAGGGGGGCTACACCTTC
>TRBJ2-3|TRBV11-2|15|NA|TRBD2
CASSPGGGGAYTQYF
TGTGCCAGCAGCCCAGGTGGCGGGGGGGCCTACACGCAGTATTTT
>TRBJ1-4|TRBV4-3|15|few|NA
CASSQDPGGREKLFF
TGCGCCAGCAGCCAAGATCCGGGGGGTCGTGAAAAACTGTTTTTT
>TRBJ2-5|TRBV2|12|many|NA
CASSTGPETQYF
TGTGCCAGCAGTACAGGGCCGGAGACCCAGTACTTC
>TRBJ2-4|TRBV5-1|16|many|TRBD2
CASSLGLAGGPGIQYF
TGCGCCAGCAGCTTGGGACTAGCGGGGGGGCCGGGCATTCAGTACTTC
>TRBJ1-1|TRBV2|11|few|NA
CASTGNTEAFF
TGTGCCAGCACAGGGAACACTGAAGCTTTCTTT
>TRBJ2-7|TRBV20-1|13|NA|TRBD1
CSARRTGLYEQYF
TGCAGTGCTAGAAGGACAGGGCTCTACGAGCAGTACTTC
>TRBJ2-3|TRBV6-1|13|many|NA
CASSDRQPDTQYF
TGTGCCAGCAGTGACCGCCAGCCAGATACGCAGTATTTT
>TRBJ2-7|TRBV7-9|16|NA|TRBD1
CASSRTPGQGKYEQYF
TGTGCCAGCAGCCGGACCCCGGGACAGGGGAAATACGAGCAGTACTTC
>TRBJ1-4|TRBV28|14|NA|TRBD1
CASRGSGGNQKLFF
TGTGCCAGCAGGGGGTCAGGGGGAAATCAAAAACTGTTTTTT
>TRBJ2-3|TRBV12-3/TRBV12-4|16|few|TRBD2
CASSLEGGGVRHTQYF
TGTGCCAGCAGTTTAGAAGGCGGGGGGGTCCGACATACGCAGTATTTT
>TRBJ2-1|TRBV28|14|few|NA
CASSYPQGYNEQFF
TGTGCCAGCAGTTACCCCCAGGGATACAATGAGCAGTTCTTC
>TRBJ1-1|TRBV4-3|14|few|NA
CASSQDTDNSEAFF
TGCGCCAGCAGCCAAGATACGGATAACAGTGAAGCTTTCTTT
>TRBJ2-2|TRBV5-1|12|NA|NA
CASSKDAGELFF
TGCGCCAGCAGCAAAGACGCCGGGGAGCTGTTTTTT
>TRBJ1-5|TRBV4-1|18|NA|TRBD1
CASSRGKGADRGNQPQHF
TGCGCCAGCAGCCGGGGGAAGGGGGCGGACCGGGGGAATCAGCCCCAGCATTTT
>TRBJ1-2|TRBV9|15|few|NA
CASSHTTGGNYGYTF
TGTGCCAGCAGCCACACCACGGGCGGGAACTATGGCTACACCTTC
>TRBJ2-4|TRBV27|21|NA|TRBD2
CASSRWGTSGGADIWSNIQYF
TGTGCCAGCAGCCGGTGGGGGACTAGCGGGGGGGCCGATATTTGGTCGAACATTCAGTACTTC
>TRBJ2-2|TRBV2|14|many|TRBD2
CASSGLANTGELFF
TGTGCCAGTTCGGGACTAGCGAACACCGGGGAGCTGTTTTTT
>TRBJ2-5|TRBV20-1|14|few|NA
CSARPGLIQETQYF
TGCAGTGCGAGACCCGGACTTATTCAGGAGACCCAGTACTTC
>TRBJ2-3|TRBV6-6|16|NA|TRBD2
CASSYSASGGSDTQYF
TGTGCCAGCAGTTACTCGGCTAGCGGGGGGTCAGATACGCAGTATTTT
>TRBJ1-5|TRBV4-3|16|few|NA
CASSPPASNRDQPQHF
TGCGCCAGCAGTCCCCCGGCCTCTAACAGGGATCAGCCCCAGCATTTT
>TRBJ1-2|TRBV18|16|NA|TRBD1
CASSPIQGTVYYGYTF
TGTGCCAGCTCACCGATACAGGGGACCGTATACTATGGCTACACCTTC
>TRBJ2-5|TRBV3-1|13|NA|TRBD1
CASSLRGPETQYF
TGTGCCAGCAGCCTCAGGGGGCCGGAGACCCAGTACTTC
>TRBJ1-1|TRBV5-1|15|many|NA
CASSWADIRNTEAFF
TGCGCCAGCAGCTGGGCGGACATCCGAAACACTGAAGCTTTCTTT
>TRBJ1-6|TRBV6-5|14|NA|NA
CASSYETYNSPLHF
TGTGCCAGCAGTTACGAGACGTATAATTCACCCCTCCACTTT
>TRBJ1-2|TRBV6-5|15|NA|NA
CASSYSTLDGYGYTF
TGTGCCAGCAGTTACTCGACCCTGGATGGCTATGGCTACACCTTC
>TRBJ2-5|TRBV12-3/TRBV12-4|20|NA|TRBD2
CASSPRRGGLFVGDRETQYF
TGTGCCAGCAGTCCGCGGCGGGGGGGCCTTTTCGTCGGGGATCGCGAGACCCAGTACTTC
>TRBJ2-1|TRBV6-6|15|few|NA
CASSKELSSYNEQFF
TGTGCCAGCAGTAAGGAGTTGAGCTCCTACAATGAGCAGTTCTTC
>TRBJ2-5|TRBV30|11|few|NA
CAWSVPETQYF
TGTGCCTGGAGTGTACCGGAGACCCAGTACTTC